This TCR beta chain derives from a study of blood T cell repertoires in COVID-19. Looking at the study overall: The United States, Italy and Spain were the sources of the acute and convalescent COVID-19 samples.

This CDR3 region has 15 residues. J gave up 9 bases and V 3 bases, and 11 bases lay outside the gene matches. Germline assignment: CDR1 MGHDK and CDR2 SYGVNS. TCRdb keeps only in-frame clones here, not all; method: immunoSEQ multiplex PCR. The sample lists roughly 380,000 clones, around 87% occurring once. Sequenced material: PBMCs or T cells enriched from blood (not recorded which). The chain has TRBV25-1 and TRBJ2-1; 7 bases agree with TRBD1. This clonotype was obtained from a man aged 25 to 40 who had recovered from COVID-19. The CDR3 DNA reads as TGTGCCAGCAGTGACGACCGGACAGGCTCGAGTGAGCAGTTCTTC. Its translation: CASSDDRTGSSEQFF.